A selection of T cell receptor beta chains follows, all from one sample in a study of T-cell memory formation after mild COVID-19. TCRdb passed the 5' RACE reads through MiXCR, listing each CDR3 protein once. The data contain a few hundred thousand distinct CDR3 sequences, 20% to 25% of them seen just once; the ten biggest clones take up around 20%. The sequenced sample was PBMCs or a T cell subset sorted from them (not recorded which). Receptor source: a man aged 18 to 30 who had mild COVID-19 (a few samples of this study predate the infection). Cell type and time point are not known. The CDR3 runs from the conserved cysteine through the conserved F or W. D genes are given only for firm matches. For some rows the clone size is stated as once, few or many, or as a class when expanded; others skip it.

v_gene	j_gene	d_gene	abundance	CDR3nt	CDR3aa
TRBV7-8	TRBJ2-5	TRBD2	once	TGTGCCAGCAGCTTCCCTAATGGCGGGGGTTACCAAGAGACCCAGTACTTC	CASSFPNGGGYQETQYF
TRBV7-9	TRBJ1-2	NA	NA	TGTGCCAGCAGCCACGACGGAGTCTATGGCTACACCTTC	CASSHDGVYGYTF
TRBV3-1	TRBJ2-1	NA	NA	TGTGCCAGCAGCCGCGGGGGCCTCTCCTACAATGAGCAGTTCTTC	CASSRGGLSYNEQFF
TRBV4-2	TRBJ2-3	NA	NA	TGTGCCAGCAGCCAAGCCCCACAGGGCTCTAGCACAGATACGCAGTATTTT	CASSQAPQGSSTDTQYF
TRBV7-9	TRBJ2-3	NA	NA	TGTGCCAGCAGCACTACAGGGACAGATACGCAGTATTTT	CASSTTGTDTQYF
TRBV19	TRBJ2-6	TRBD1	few	TGTGCCAGTGCCGAACAGGGGGCGAGAGGGGCCAACGTCCTGACTTTC	CASAEQGARGANVLTF
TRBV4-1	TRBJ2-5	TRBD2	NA	TGCGCCAGCAGCCCGACCCAGCTGGGCGGGGGGGACCAAGAGACCCAGTACTTC	CASSPTQLGGGDQETQYF
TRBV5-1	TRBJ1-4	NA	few	TGCGCCAGCAGCTTGGGGCGCGCTAATGAAAAACTGTTTTTT	CASSLGRANEKLFF
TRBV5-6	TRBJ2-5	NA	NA	TGTGCCAGCAGCTTGAGGTCGACGCAGACCCAGTACTTC	CASSLRSTQTQYF
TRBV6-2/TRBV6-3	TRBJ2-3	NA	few	TGTGCCAGCAGTGCGGTAGTGTCTTTCACAGATACGCAGTATTTT	CASSAVVSFTDTQYF
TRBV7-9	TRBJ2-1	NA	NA	TGTGCCAGCAGCTTAGTCCCTAGCGCCAGATACAATGAGCAGTTCTTC	CASSLVPSARYNEQFF
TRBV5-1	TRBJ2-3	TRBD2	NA	TGCGCCAGCAGTGGCGGGGGGAGGAGCACAGATACGCAGTATTTT	CASSGGGRSTDTQYF
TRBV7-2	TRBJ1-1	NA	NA	TGTGCCAGCACCCCGCCCCCGGGAGGAGCTTTCTTT	CASTPPPGGAFF
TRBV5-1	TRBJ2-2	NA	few	TGCGCCAGCAGCTACGGGACTCCGAACACCGGGGAGCTGTTTTTT	CASSYGTPNTGELFF
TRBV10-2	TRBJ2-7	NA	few	TGCGCCAGCAGTGAAGGCTACTCCTACGAGCAGTACTTC	CASSEGYSYEQYF
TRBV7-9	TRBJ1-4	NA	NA	TGTGCCAGCAGTGCCGTCCTGAATGAAAAACTGTTTTTT	CASSAVLNEKLFF
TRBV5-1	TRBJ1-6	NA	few	TGCGCCAGCAGCTTGGGTCAGGTTGCTTGGGGGAATTCACCCCTCCACTTT	CASSLGQVAWGNSPLHF
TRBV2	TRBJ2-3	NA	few	TGTGCCAGCAGTGCCAGCGGGGATACGCAGTATTTT	CASSASGDTQYF
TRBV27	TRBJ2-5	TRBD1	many	TGTGCCAGCAGTTTCCTCGGGACAGCCTCCCGAGAGGAGACCCAGTACTTC	CASSFLGTASREETQYF
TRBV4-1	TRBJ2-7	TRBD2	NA	TGCGCCAGCAGCCGACGAGCCGGGACTAGCGGGGGGAGCAGCTCCTACGAGCAGTACTTC	CASSRRAGTSGGSSSYEQYF
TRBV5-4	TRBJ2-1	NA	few	TGTGCCAGCAGCACGGACGGTTCTCGGGGGTACAATGAGCAGTTCTTC	CASSTDGSRGYNEQFF
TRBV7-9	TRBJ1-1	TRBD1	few	TGTGCCAGCAGCCCCTACAGGGGAAGAATGAACACTGAAGCTTTCTTT	CASSPYRGRMNTEAFF
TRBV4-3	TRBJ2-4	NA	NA	TGCGCCAGCAGCCAAGGCCGGATGAACATTCAGTACTTC	CASSQGRMNIQYF